This T cell receptor beta chain was retrieved from a study of molecular identifiers for immune sequencing clone quantification. On the study more broadly: Replicate experiments divided RNA from approximately 22,000 or 94,000 naive CD8 cells into five parts and sequenced four.

When naive CD8 T cells were sorted, they were gated as CD8+CD4-CCR7+CD45RA+. This clonotype was seen a few times. CDR3 length: 13 amino acids. One entry per CDR3 protein results from TCRdb running MiXCR on the PCR reads. The sample consists of about half a million distinct CDR3 sequences, around a fifth of them appearing once. The gene calls are TRBV21-1 and TRBJ1-3. TRBV21-1 is described as a pseudogene. Sequences were obtained from naive CD8+ T cells from blood, with Jurkat cell RNA spiked in. Subset defined: FACS-sorted CD8+CD4-CCR7+CD45RA+ naive T cells. This receptor was identified in a human donor in good health. Some libraries in this study had Jurkat cell RNA spiked in. CDR3 DNA: TGTGCCAACCTGAGCAGCTCTGGAAACACCATATATTTT. Amino acid sequence: CANLSSSGNTIYF.